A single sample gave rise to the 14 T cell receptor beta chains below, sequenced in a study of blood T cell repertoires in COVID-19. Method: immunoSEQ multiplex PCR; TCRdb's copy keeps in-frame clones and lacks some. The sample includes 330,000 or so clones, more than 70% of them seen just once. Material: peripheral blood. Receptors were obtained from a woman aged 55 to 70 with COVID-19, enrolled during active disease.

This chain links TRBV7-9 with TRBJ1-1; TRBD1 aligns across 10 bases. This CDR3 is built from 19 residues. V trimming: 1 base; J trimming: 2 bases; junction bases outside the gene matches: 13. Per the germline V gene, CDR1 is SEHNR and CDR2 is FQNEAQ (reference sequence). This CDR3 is CASSLGQGRRQGANTEAFF. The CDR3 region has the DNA TGTGCCAGCAGCTTAGGCCAGGGACGAAGACAGGGGGCTAACACTGAAGCTTTCTTT.

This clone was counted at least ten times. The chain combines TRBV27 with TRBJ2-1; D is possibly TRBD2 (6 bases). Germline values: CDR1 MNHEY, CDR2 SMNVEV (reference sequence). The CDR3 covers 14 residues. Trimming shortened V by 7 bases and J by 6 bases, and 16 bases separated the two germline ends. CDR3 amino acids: CASTLRRGGNEQFF. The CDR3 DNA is TGTGCCAGCACTTTGAGGAGGGGTGGCAATGAGCAGTTCTTC.

The CDR3 DNA sequence: TGTGCCACCAGTGTTATCTATGGCTACACCTTC. Translating gives CATSVIYGYTF. The J gene is TRBJ1-2, the V gene TRBV24-1; D uncertain. V lost 5 bases, J lost 4 bases, and 4 bases lay in between. Germline V gene sequence: CDR1 KGHDR, CDR2 SFDVKD. The CDR3 contains 11 residues.

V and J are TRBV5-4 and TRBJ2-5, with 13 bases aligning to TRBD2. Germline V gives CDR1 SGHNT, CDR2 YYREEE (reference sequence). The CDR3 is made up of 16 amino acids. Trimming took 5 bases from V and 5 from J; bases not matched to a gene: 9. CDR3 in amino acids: CASRSGTSGAGETQYF. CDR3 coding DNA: TGTGCCAGCAGAAGTGGGACTAGCGGGGCCGGGGAGACCCAGTACTTC.

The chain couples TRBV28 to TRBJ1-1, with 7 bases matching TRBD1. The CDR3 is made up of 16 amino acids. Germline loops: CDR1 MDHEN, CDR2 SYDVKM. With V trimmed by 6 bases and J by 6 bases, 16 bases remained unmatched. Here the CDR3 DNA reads TGTGCCAGCAGCCGATCAGAGGGGGCGAGTGGCGCTGAAGCTTTCTTT. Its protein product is CASSRSEGASGAEAFF.

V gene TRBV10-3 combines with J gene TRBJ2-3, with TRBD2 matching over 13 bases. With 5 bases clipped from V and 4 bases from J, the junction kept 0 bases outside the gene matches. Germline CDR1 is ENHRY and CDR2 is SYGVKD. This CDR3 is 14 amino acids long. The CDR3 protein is CAISTSGGADTQYF. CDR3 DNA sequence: TGTGCCATCAGTACTAGCGGGGGGGCAGATACGCAGTATTTT.

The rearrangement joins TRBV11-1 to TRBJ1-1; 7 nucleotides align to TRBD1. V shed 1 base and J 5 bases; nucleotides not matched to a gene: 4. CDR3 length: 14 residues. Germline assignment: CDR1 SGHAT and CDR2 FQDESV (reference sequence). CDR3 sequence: CASSLGRGETEAFF. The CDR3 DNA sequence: TGTGCCAGCAGCTTAGGCAGGGGGGAGACTGAAGCTTTCTTT. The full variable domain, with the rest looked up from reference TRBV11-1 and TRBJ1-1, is EAEVAQSPRYKITEKSQAVAFWCDPISGHATLYWYRQILGQGPELLVQFQDESVVDDSQLPKDRFSAERLKGVDSTLKIQPAELGDSAMYLCASSLGRGETEAFFGQGTRLTVV.

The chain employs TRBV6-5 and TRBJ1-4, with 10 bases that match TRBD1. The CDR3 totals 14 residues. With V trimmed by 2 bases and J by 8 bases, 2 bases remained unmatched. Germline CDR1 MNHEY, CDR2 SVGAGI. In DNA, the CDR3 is TGTGCCAGCAGTTACAGGACAGGGGGGGAAAAACTGTTTTTT. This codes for CASSYRTGGEKLFF.

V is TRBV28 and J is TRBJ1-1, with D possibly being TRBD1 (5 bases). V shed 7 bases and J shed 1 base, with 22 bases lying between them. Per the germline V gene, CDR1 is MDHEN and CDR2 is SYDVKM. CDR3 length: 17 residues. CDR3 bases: TGTGCCAGCATCGAAGCGCTCGGGGGGGAAAGGAACACTGAAGCTTTCTTT. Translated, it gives CASIEALGGERNTEAFF.

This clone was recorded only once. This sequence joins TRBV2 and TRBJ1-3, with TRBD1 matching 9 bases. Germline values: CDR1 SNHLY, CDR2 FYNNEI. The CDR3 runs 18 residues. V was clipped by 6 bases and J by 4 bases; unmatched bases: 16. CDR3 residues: CASRGDRRRTGVGNTIYF. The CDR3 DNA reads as TGTGCCAGCAGGGGGGACCGCAGGCGGACAGGGGTCGGAAACACCATATATTTT.

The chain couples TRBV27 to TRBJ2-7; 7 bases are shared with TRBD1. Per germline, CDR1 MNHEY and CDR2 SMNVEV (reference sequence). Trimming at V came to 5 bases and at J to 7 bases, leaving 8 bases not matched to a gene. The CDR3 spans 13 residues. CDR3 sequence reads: CASSNRGLGEQYF. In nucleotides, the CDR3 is TGTGCCAGCAGTAACAGGGGTCTAGGAGAGCAGTACTTC.

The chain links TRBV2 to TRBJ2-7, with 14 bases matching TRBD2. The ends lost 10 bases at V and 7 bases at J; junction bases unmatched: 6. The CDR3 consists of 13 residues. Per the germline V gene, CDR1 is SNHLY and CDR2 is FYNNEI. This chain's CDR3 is CAKTGLAGGEQYF. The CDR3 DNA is TGTGCCAAAACCGGACTAGCGGGGGGAGAGCAGTACTTC.

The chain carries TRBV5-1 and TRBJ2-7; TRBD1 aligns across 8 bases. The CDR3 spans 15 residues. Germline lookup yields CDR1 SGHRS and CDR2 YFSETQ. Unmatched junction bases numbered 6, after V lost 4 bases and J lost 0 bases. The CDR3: CASSKGQASSYEQYF. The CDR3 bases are TGCGCCAGCAGCAAGGGACAGGCTAGCTCCTACGAGCAGTACTTC. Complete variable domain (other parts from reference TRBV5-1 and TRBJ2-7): KAGVTQTPRYLIKTRGQQVTLSCSPISGHRSVSWYQQTPGQGLQFLFEYFSETQRNKGNFPGRFSGRQFSNSRSEMNVSTLELGDSALYLCASSKGQASSYEQYFGPGTRLTVT.

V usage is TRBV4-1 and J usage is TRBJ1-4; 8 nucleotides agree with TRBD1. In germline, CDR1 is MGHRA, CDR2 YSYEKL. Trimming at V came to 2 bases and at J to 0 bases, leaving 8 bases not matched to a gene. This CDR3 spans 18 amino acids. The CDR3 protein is CASSQPRDRSSTNEKLFF. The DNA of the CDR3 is TGCGCCAGCAGCCAACCACGGGACAGGTCATCAACTAATGAAAAACTGTTTTTT.